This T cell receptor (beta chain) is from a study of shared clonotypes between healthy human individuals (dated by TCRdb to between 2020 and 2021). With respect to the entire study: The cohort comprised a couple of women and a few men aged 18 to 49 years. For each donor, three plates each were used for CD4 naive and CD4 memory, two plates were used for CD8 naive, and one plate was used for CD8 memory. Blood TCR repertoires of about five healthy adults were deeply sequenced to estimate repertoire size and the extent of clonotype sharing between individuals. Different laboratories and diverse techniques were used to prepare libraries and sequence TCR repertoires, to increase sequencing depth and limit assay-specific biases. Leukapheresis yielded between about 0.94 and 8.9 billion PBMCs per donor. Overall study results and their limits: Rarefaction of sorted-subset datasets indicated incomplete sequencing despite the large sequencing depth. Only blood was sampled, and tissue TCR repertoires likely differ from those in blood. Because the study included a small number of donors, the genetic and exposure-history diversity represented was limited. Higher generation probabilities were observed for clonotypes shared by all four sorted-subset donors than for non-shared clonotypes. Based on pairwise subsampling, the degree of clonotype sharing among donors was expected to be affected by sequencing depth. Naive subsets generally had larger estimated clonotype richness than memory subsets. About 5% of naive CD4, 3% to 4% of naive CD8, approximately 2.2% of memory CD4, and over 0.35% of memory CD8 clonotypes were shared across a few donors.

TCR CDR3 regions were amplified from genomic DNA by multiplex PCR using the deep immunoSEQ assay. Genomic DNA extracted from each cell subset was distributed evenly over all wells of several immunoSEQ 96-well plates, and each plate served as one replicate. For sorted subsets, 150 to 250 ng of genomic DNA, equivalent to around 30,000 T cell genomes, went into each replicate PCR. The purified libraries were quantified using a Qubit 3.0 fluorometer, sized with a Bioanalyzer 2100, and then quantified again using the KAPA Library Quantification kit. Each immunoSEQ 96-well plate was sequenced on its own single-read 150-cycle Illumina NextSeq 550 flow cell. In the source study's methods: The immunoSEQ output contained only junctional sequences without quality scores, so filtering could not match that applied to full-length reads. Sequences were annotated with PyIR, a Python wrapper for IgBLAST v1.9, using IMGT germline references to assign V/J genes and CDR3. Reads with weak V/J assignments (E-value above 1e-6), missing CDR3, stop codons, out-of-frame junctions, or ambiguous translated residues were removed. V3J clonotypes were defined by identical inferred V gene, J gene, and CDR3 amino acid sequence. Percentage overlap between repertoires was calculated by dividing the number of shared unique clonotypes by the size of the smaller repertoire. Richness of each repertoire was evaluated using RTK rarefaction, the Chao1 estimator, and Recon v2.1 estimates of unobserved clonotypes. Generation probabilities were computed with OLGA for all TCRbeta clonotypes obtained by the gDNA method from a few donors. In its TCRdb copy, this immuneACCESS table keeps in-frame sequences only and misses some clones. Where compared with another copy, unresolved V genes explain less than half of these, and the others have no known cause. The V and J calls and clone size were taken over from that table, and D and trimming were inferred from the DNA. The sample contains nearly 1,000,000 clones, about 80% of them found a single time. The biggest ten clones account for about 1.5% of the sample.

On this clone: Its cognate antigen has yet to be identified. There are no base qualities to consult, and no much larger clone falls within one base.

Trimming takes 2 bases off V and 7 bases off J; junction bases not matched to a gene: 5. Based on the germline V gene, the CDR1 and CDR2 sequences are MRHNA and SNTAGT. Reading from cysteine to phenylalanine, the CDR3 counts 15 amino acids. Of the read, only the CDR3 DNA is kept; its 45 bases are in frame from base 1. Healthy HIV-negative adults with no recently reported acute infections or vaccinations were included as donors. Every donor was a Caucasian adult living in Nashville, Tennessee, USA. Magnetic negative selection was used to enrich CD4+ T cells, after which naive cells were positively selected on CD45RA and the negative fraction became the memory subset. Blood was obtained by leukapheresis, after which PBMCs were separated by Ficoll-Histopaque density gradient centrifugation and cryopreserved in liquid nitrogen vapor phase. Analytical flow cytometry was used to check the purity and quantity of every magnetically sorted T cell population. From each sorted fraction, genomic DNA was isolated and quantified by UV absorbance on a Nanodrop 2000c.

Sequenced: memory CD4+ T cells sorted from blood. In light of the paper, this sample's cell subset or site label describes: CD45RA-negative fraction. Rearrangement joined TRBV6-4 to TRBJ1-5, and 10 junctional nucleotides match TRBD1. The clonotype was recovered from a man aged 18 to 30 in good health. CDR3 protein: CASSDGDRGYQPQHF. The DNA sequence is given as TGTGCCAGCAGTGACGGGGACAGGGGTTACCAGCCCCAGCATTTT.